This T cell receptor (beta chain) was obtained from a study of T-cell reconstitution after alpha-beta-depleted transplantation in children. The CDR3 runs 16 residues. The V segment lost 6 bases and the J segment 1 base; nucleotides outside the gene matches: 7. Germline assignment: CDR1 MNHEY and CDR2 SMNVEV (reference sequence). TCRbeta library construction was performed incorporating unique molecular identifiers. TCRdb re-called the PCR reads through MiXCR, storing one row per CDR3 protein. The profile shows about 540,000 distinct CDR3 sequences, about 18% of them singletons. The chain carries TRBV27 and TRBJ1-5, with 9 bases that match TRBD1. The material sequenced was PBMCs from the stem cell graft donor, taken from the stem cell graft. The TCR originated in a human donor who donated a stem cell graft to a child with acute lymphoblastic leukemia. CDR3 coding DNA: TGTGCCAGCAGCTCACTTACAGGGGGCAGCAATCAGCCCCAGCATTTT. This sequence encodes CASSSLTGGSNQPQHF.